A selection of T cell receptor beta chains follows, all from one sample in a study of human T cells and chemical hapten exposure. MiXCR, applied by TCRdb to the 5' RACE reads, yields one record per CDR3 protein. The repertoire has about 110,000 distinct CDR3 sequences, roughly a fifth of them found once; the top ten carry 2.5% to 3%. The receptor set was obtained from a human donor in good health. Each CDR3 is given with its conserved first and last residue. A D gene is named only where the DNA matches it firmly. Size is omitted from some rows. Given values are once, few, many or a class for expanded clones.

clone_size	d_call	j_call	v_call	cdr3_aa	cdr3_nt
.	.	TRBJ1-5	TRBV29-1	CSVSMGGQPQHF	TGCAGCGTCTCGATGGGGGGACAGCCCCAGCATTTT
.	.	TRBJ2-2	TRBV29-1	CSVVRNTGELFF	TGCAGCGTTGTCAGGAACACCGGGGAGCTGTTTTTT
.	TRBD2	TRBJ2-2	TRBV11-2	CASSLIAGRTGELFF	TGTGCCAGCAGCTTGATAGCGGGCCGAACCGGGGAGCTGTTTTTT
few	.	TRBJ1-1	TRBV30	CAWVGVGRNTEAFF	TGTGCCTGGGTAGGGGTAGGCCGGAACACTGAAGCTTTCTTT
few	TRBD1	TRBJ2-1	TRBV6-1	CASSEARKTRQGRNEQFF	TGTGCCAGCAGTGAAGCCCGGAAGACCCGACAGGGGAGGAATGAGCAGTTCTTC
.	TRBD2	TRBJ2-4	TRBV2	CASWGTPGGTENIQYF	TGTGCCAGCTGGGGGACTCCGGGGGGTACTGAAAACATTCAGTACTTC
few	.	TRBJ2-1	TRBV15	CATSRVPDRNEQFF	TGTGCCACCAGCAGAGTCCCGGACCGGAATGAGCAGTTCTTC
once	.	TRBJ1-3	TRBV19	CASSSIGGPRSGNTIYF	TGTGCCAGTAGTAGTATAGGGGGACCCCGCTCTGGAAACACCATATATTTT
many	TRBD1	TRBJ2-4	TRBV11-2	CASSILTGTKNIQYF	TGTGCCAGCAGCATCCTGACAGGGACCAAAAACATTCAGTACTTC
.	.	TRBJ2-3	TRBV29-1	CSSGARDTQYF	TGCAGCTCAGGGGCCCGGGATACGCAGTATTTT
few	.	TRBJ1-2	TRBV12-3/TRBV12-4	CASTSWGQGNGNYGYTF	TGTGCCAGCACCAGTTGGGGACAAGGAAACGGGAACTATGGCTACACCTTC
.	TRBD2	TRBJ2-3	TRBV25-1	CASSHRTSGSRPDMQYF	TGTGCCAGCAGTCATAGGACTAGCGGGAGTCGCCCAGATATGCAGTATTTT
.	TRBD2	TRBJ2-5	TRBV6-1	CASSRPSGETQYF	TGTGCCAGCAGTCGTCCTAGCGGGGAGACCCAGTACTTC
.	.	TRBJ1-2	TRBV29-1	CSVEDQAGVGYGYTF	TGCAGCGTTGAAGATCAGGCAGGGGTTGGCTATGGCTACACCTTC
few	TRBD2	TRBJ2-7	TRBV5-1	CASSWGQRPSSGPSYEQYF	TGCGCCAGCAGCTGGGGCCAGCGGCCTTCTAGCGGGCCTTCCTACGAGCAGTACTTC
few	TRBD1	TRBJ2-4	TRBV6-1	CASSEGGAGGAKNIQYF	TGTGCCAGCAGCGAGGGTGGGGCAGGGGGAGCCAAAAACATTCAGTACTTC
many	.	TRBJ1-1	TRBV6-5	CASSYSNQGRTEAFF	TGTGCCAGCAGTTACAGTAATCAGGGGAGGACTGAAGCTTTCTTT
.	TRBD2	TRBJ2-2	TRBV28	CASSFPGTSGRPPGELFF	TGTGCCAGCAGTTTCCCCGGGACTAGCGGGAGGCCCCCCGGGGAGCTGTTTTTT
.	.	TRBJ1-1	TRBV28	CASSPRGRVGTEAFF	TGTGCCAGCAGTCCCCGGGGGCGGGTAGGGACTGAAGCTTTCTTT
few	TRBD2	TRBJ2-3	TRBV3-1	CASSQEAGAIDTQYF	TGTGCCAGCAGCCAAGAAGCGGGAGCTATAGATACGCAGTATTTT
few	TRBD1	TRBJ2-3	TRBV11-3	CASSPRQGASDTQYF	TGTGCCAGCAGCCCCCGACAGGGGGCCTCGGATACGCAGTATTTT
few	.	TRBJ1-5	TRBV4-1	CASSHPPGARNQPQHF	TGCGCCAGCAGCCATCCACCGGGGGCGAGGAATCAGCCCCAGCATTTT
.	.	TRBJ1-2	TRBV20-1	CSARDDRRLGDGYTF	TGCAGTGCTAGAGATGACCGCAGGCTGGGTGATGGCTACACCTTC
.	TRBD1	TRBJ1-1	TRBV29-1	CSVARTGKAFF	TGCAGCGTTGCGCGGACAGGGAAAGCTTTCTTT
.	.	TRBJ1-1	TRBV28	CASSPLDRLLATEAFF	TGTGCCAGCAGTCCGCTTGACAGACTCTTGGCCACTGAAGCTTTCTTT
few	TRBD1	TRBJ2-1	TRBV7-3	CASSPQGAQYNEQFF	TGTGCCAGCAGCCCACAGGGGGCGCAGTACAATGAGCAGTTCTTC
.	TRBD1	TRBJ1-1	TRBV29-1	CSVDDRAEAFF	TGCAGCGTCGACGACAGGGCTGAAGCTTTCTTT
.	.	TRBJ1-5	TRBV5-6	CASSLFRQDPSNQPQHF	TGTGCCAGCAGCTTGTTCCGACAAGACCCTAGCAATCAGCCCCAGCATTTT
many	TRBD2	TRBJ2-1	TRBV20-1	CSAKKTSGSDWNEQFF	TGCAGTGCTAAAAAGACTAGCGGGAGCGACTGGAATGAGCAGTTCTTC
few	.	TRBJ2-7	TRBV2	CASSTPNRLGDAPYEQYF	TGTGCCAGCAGCACACCGAATCGACTAGGGGACGCCCCCTACGAGCAGTACTTC
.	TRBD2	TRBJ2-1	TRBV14	CASNGGRTYNEQFF	TGTGCCAGCAACGGCGGGAGAACCTACAATGAGCAGTTCTTC
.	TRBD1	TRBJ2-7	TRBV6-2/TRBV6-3	CASRPRQGPPYEQYF	TGTGCCAGCAGACCCAGACAGGGGCCTCCCTACGAGCAGTACTTC
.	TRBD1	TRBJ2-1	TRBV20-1	CSARRPRDRGFGTRYNEQFF	TGCAGTGCTCGGCGCCCCCGGGACAGGGGGTTCGGAACCCGCTACAATGAGCAGTTCTTC
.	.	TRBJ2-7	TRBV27	CASSPFGPAYEQYF	TGTGCCAGCAGTCCTTTCGGGCCCGCCTACGAGCAGTACTTC
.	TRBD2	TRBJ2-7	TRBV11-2	CASSLAGGPVWEQYF	TGTGCCAGCAGCTTAGCGGGAGGGCCCGTTTGGGAGCAGTACTTC
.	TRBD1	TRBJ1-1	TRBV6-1	CASSTDRGTEAFF	TGTGCCAGCAGCACGGACAGGGGAACTGAAGCTTTCTTT
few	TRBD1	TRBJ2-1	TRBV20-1	CSARQGASSYNEQFF	TGCAGTGCGCGACAGGGGGCTAGCTCCTACAATGAGCAGTTCTTC
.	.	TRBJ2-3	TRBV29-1	CSANKGHADTQYF	TGCAGCGCAAACAAGGGCCATGCAGATACGCAGTATTTT
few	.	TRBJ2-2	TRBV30	CAWSVTGNTGELFF	TGTGCCTGGAGTGTGACAGGGAACACCGGGGAGCTGTTTTTT